This T cell receptor (beta chain) was observed in a study of CD8 T cells in ankylosing spondylitis. A single record per CDR3 protein comes from TCRdb applying MiXCR to the 5' RACE reads. The repertoire holds about 250,000 distinct CDR3 sequences, with roughly 32% as singletons. The CDR3 sequence is 13 residues long. Germline V gene data show CDR1 as SQVTM and CDR2 as ANQGSEA. Trimming removed 0 bases from V and 4 bases from J, with 9 bases in between. Specimen: blood, either unsorted or a sorted T cell fraction (not recorded which). The chain couples TRBV29-1 to TRBJ1-1; D remains ambiguous. This clonotype was obtained from a male donor with ankylosing spondylitis or in good health (not recorded which). The CDR3 nucleotides read TGCAGCGTTGAAGATTTGGATTTCACTGAAGCTTTCTTT. Translation gives CSVEDLDFTEAFF.